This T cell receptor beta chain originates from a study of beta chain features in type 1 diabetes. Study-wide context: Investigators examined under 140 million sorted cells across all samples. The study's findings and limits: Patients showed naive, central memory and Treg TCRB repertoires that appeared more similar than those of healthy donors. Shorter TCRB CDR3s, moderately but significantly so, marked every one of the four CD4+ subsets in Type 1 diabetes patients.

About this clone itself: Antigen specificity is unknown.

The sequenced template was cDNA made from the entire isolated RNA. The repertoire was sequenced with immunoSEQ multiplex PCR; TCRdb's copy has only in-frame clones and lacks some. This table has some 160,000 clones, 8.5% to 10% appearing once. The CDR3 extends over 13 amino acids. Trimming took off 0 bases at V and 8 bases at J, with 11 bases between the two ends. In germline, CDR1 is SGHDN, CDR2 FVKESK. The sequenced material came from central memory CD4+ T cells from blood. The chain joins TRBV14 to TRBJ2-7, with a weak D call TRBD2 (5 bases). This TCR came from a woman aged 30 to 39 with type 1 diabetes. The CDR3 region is CASSQDSRAQQYF. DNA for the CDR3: TGTGCCAGCAGCCAAGATTCGAGGGCCCAGCAGTACTTC.